Following are 7 T cell receptor beta chains from one sample sequenced in a study of technical replicates of blood from a handful of donors. TCRdb's copy holds only in-frame clones and misses some; the assay was immunoSEQ multiplex PCR. The table lists 75,000 to 85,000 clones, approximately 96% of them singletons, with 0.36% in the top ten. Input material: T cells isolated from PBMCs. All receptors derive from a human donor in good health.

This chain uses TRBV11-3 with TRBJ1-4; no firm D call. Germline V gene lookup returns CDR1 SGHNT and CDR2 YENEEA. CDR3 length equals 18 residues. With 4 bases removed from V and 0 bases from J, the gap between germline ends came to 18 bases. The chain's CDR3 is CASSSSRAGIATNEKLFF. CDR3 in DNA: TGTGCCAGCAGCTCCTCGAGGGCAGGAATTGCAACTAATGAAAAACTGTTTTTT. Complete variable domain (other parts from reference TRBV11-3 and TRBJ1-4): EAGVVQSPRYKIIEKKQPVAFWCNPISGHNTLYWYLQNLGQGPELLIRYENEEAVDDSQLPKDRFSAERLKGVDSTLKIQPAELGDSAVYLCASSSSRAGIATNEKLFFGSGTQLSVL.

The J gene is TRBJ2-3, the V gene TRBV29-1, with D unresolved. The germline CDR1 and CDR2 sequences are SQVTM and ANQGSEA. The ends were cut back, 8 bases at V and 2 bases at J, with 5 bases in the middle. CDR3 length: 10 amino acids. For the CDR3, the DNA is TGCAGCATTATCACAGATACGCAGTATTTT. This gives the protein CSIITDTQYF.

The chain carries TRBV19 and TRBJ1-1; D gene unclear. CDR3 length: 13 amino acids. The V end lost 5 bases, the J end lost 5 bases, and 12 bases lay between the germline ends. Germline values: CDR1 LNHDA, CDR2 SQIVND (reference sequence). The CDR3 DNA sequence: TGTGCCAGTAGTCCTTTCGGGGAGACTGAAGCTTTCTTT. Its translation is CASSPFGETEAFF.

This clone was seen only once. This chain joins TRBV7-2 and TRBJ2-2; weak D call: TRBD1 (6 bases). V was trimmed by 1 base and J by 5 bases, leaving 11 bases between them. The CDR3 loop spans 15 amino acids. The germline V gene has CDR1 SGHTA and CDR2 FQGNSA. Written as DNA, the CDR3 is TGTGCCAGCAGCTTAGACAGGGTCAGGACCGGGGAGCTGTTTTTT. Translation gives CASSLDRVRTGELFF.

This rearrangement joins TRBV11-3 to TRBJ2-1; the D is unclear. There are 13 residues in the CDR3. Trimming removed 6 bases from V and 7 bases from J, with 13 bases in between. From germline, CDR1 is SGHNT and CDR2 YENEEA. The chain's CDR3 is CASRHVHSNEQFF. The CDR3 DNA is TGTGCCAGCAGGCACGTCCACTCAAATGAGCAGTTCTTC.

The J gene is TRBJ2-1, the V gene TRBV28; 7 nucleotides align to TRBD2. V lost 8 bases to trimming and J lost 4 bases; unmatched junction nucleotides: 8. The length of the CDR3 is 14 residues. The germline gives CDR1 MDHEN, CDR2 SYDVKM. The CDR3 spells CASASGRGYNEQFF. CDR3 nucleotide sequence: TGTGCCAGCGCTAGCGGAAGGGGATACAATGAGCAGTTCTTC.

The chain recombines TRBV2 with TRBJ1-2, with no clear D. Trimming cost V 3 bases and J 2 bases, with 10 bases left between them. Germline values: CDR1 SNHLY, CDR2 FYNNEI. This CDR3 has 14 amino acids. CDR3 loop: CASSEEGVNYGYTF. In DNA, the CDR3 is TGTGCCAGCAGTGAGGAGGGCGTGAACTATGGCTACACCTTC. The complete variable domain, with remaining parts taken from reference TRBV2 and TRBJ1-2, reads EPEVTQTPSHQVTQMGQEVILRCVPISNHLYFYWYRQILGQKVEFLVSFYNNEISEKSEIFDDQFSVERPDGSNFTLKIRSTKLEDSAMYFCASSEEGVNYGYTFGSGTRLTVV.